The clone carrying this T cell receptor (beta chain) was counted ten times or more. Antigen unknown. The germline gives CDR1 DFQATT, CDR2 SNEGSKA (reference sequence). The CDR3 has 13 amino acids. V lost 6 bases, J lost 5 bases, and 16 bases lay in between. The sample originates from a study of blood T cells in healthy people across ages. Findings and limits, study-wide: Among long-lived donors, naive CD4+ cells were more numerous and diversity higher than in aged donors. Observed TCR beta diversity showed a strong correlation with the percentage of naive T cells as measured by flow cytometry. Because sorting was not performed, PBMCs prevented conclusive naive versus antigen-experienced comparison.

The use of a sample-barcoded 5' primer and a J-beta primer mix characterized a second PCR of about 7 to 12 cycles. TCRdb itself ran the 5' RACE reads through MiXCR, one entry per CDR3 protein. This sample carries about 1.1 million distinct CDR3 sequences, under 40% of them seen once, and the ten largest clones take approximately 14%. Sequenced material: blood. The chain employs TRBV20-1 and TRBJ1-1, with D perhaps matching TRBD1 (6 bases). This receptor was identified in a man in his late teens or twenties in good health. CDR3 residues: CSALEGGRTEAFF. CDR3 bases: TGCAGTGCCCTGGAGGGGGGGCGAACTGAAGCTTTCTTT.